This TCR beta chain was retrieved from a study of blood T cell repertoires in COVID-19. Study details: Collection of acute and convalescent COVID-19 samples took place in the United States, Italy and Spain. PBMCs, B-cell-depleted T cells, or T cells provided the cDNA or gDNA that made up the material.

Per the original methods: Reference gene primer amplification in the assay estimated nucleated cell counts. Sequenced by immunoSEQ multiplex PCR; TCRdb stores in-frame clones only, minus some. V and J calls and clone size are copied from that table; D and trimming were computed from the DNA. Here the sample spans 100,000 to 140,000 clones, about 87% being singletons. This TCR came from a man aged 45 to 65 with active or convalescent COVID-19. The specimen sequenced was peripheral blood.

CDR3 region: CASSLEGGLQPQHF. The CDR3 bases are TGCGCCAGCAGCTTGGAGGGGGGGCTTCAGCCCCAGCATTTT. This chain uses TRBV5-1 with TRBJ1-5; a possible D gene is TRBD1 (6 bases). The germline CDR1 and CDR2 sequences are SGHRS and YFSETQ. The CDR3 runs to 14 residues. Trimming took 0 bases from V and 6 from J, leaving 10 bases between them.